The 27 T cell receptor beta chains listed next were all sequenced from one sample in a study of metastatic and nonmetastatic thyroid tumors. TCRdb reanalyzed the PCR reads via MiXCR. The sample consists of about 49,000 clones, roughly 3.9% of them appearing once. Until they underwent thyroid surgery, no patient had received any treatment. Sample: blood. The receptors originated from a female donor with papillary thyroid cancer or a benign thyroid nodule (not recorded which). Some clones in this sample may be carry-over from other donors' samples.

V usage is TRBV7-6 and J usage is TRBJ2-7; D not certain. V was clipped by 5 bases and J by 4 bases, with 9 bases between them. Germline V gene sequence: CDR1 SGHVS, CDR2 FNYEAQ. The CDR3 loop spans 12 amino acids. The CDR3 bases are TGTGCCAGCAGCCTTAGGCCTTACGAGCAGTACTTC. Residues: CASSLRPYEQYF.

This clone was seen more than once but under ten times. The chain's CDR3 is CASSVAGSSPLHF. CDR3 coding DNA: TGTGCCAGCAGCGTAGCTGGGAGTTCACCCCTCCACTTT. This sequence joins TRBV9 and TRBJ1-6, with D unclear. CDR1 and CDR2 (germline): SGDLS, YYNGEE. The length of the CDR3 is 13 residues. V gave up 0 bases and J gave up 9 bases, with 7 bases separating them.

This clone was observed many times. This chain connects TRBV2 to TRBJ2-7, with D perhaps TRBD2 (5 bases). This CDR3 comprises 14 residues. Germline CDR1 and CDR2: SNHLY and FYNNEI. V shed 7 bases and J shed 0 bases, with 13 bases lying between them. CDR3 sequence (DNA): TGTGCCAGCACCCGGACGGGAAGCTCCTACGAGCAGTACTTC. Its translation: CASTRTGSSYEQYF.

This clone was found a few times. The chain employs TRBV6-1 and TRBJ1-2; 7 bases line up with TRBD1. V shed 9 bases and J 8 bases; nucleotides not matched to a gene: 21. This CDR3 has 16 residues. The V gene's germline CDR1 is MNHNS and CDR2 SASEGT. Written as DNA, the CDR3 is TGTGCCAGAAAACTTTACCAGGAACAGGGGCAGGACGGCTACACCTTC. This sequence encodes CARKLYQEQGQDGYTF.

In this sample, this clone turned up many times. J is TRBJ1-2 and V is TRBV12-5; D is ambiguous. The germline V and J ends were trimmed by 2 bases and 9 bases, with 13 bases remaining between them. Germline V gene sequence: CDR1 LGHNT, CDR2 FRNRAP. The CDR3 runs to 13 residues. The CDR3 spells CASGLIGVYSYTF. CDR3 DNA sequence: TGTGCTAGTGGTTTGATCGGGGTGTATAGCTACACCTTC.

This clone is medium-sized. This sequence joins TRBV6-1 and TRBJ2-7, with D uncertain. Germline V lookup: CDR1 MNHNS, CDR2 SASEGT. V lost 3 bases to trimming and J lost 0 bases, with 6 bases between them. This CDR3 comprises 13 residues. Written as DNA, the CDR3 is TGTGCCAGCAGTGAGGGCAACTCCTACGAGCAGTACTTC. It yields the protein CASSEGNSYEQYF.

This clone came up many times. The CDR3 DNA is TGCAGTGCTGGGCTTGGGTCCGAGACCCAGTACTTC. Translated, it gives CSAGLGSETQYF. The rearrangement joins TRBV20-1 to TRBJ2-5; D gene ambiguous. CDR3 length: 12 residues. V was trimmed by 5 bases and J by 5 bases, leaving 12 bases between them. The V gene's germline CDR1 is DFQATT and CDR2 SNEGSKA (reference sequence).

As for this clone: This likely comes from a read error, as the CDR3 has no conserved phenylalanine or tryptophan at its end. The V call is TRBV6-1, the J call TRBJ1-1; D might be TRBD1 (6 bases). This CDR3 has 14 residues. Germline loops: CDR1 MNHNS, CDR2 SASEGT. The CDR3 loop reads CASSRDTLNTQAFS. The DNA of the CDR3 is TGTGCCAGCAGCCGGGACACCCTGAACACTCAAGCTTTCTCT.

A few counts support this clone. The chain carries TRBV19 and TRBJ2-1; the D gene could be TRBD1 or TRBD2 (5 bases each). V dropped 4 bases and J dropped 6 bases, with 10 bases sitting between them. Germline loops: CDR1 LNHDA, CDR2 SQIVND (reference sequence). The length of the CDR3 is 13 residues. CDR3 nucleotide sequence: TGTGCCAGTAGTAGGGACGGACTCAATGAGCAGTTCTTC. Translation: CASSRDGLNEQFF.

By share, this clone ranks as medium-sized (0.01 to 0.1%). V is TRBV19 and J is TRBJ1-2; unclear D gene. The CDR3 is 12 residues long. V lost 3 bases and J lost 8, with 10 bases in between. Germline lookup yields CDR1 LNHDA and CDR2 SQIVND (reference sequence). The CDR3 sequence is CASSIGGLGYTF. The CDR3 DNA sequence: TGTGCCAGTAGTATTGGAGGGTTAGGCTACACCTTC.

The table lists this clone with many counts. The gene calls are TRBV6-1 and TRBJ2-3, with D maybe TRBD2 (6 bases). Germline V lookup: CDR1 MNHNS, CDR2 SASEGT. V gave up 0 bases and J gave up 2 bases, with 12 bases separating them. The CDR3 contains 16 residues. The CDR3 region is CASSEAGGVYTDTQYF. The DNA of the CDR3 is TGTGCCAGCAGTGAAGCGGGGGGAGTTTACACAGATACGCAGTATTTT.

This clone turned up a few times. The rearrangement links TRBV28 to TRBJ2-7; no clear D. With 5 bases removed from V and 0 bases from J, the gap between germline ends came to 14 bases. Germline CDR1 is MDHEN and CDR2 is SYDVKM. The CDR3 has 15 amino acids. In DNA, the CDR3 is TGTGCCAGCAGTACCTCCCGATCGGGCTCCTACGAGCAGTACTTC. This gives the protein CASSTSRSGSYEQYF.

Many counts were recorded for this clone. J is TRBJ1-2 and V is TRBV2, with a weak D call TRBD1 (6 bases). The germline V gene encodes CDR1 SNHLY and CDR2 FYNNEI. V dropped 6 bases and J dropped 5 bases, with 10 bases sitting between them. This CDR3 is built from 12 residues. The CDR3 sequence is CASRRTAYGYTF. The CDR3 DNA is TGTGCCAGCAGGAGGACAGCGTATGGCTACACCTTC. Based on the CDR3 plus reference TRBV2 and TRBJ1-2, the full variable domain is EPEVTQTPSHQVTQMGQEVILRCVPISNHLYFYWYRQILGQKVEFLVSFYNNEISEKSEIFDDQFSVERPDGSNFTLKIRSTKLEDSAMYFCASRRTAYGYTFGSGTRLTVV.

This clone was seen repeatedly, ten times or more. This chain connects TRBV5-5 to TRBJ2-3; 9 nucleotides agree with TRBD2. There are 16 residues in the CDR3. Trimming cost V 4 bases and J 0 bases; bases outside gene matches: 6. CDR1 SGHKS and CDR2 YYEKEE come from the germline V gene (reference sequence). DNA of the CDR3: TGTGCCAGCAGCCCCGGGACTAGCCCTAGCACAGATACGCAGTATTTT. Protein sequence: CASSPGTSPSTDTQYF.

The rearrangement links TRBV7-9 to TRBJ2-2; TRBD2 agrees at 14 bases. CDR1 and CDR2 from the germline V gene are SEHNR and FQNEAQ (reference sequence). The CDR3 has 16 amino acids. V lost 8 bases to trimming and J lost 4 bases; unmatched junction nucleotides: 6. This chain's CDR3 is CASGTSGRGVTGELFF. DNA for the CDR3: TGTGCCAGCGGGACTAGCGGGAGAGGGGTCACCGGGGAGCTGTTTTTT.

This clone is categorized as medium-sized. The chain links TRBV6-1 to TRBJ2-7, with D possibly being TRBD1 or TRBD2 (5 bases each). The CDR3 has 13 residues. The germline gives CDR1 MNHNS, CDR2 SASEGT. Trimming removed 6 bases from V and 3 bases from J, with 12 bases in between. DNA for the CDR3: TGTGCCAGCAGGGGGGACGGCGACTACGAGCAGTACTTC. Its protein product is CASRGDGDYEQYF.

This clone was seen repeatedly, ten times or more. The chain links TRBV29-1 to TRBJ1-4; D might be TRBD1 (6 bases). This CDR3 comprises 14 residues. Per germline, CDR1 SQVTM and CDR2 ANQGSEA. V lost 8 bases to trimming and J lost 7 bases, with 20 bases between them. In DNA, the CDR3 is TGCAGCTCCGCGCTCCAGGGGCTGGGTGAAAAACTGTTTTTT. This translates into CSSALQGLGEKLFF.

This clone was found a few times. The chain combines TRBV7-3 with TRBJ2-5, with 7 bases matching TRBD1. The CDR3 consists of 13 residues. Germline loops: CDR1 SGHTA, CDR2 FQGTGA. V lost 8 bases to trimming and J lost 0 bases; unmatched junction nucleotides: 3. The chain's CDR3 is CASQGQNQETQYF. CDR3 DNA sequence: TGTGCCAGCCAGGGACAGAACCAAGAGACCCAGTACTTC.

CDR3 sequence reads: CSARVLAGDTGELFF. CDR3 sequence (DNA): TGCAGTGCTAGAGTACTAGCGGGAGACACCGGGGAGCTGTTTTTT. The chain carries TRBV20-1 and TRBJ2-2; TRBD2 agrees at 11 bases. The germline V gene has CDR1 DFQATT and CDR2 SNEGSKA (reference sequence). The CDR3 runs to 15 residues. V was pared by 1 base and J by 3 bases, with 1 base of the junction left unmatched.

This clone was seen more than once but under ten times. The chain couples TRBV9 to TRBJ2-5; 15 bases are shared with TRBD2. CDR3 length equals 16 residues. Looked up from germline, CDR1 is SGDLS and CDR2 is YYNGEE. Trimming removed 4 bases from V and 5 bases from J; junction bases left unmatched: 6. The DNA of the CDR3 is TGTGCCAGCAGCTCCCTCGGACTAGCGGGAGGGGAGACCCAGTACTTC. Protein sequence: CASSSLGLAGGETQYF.

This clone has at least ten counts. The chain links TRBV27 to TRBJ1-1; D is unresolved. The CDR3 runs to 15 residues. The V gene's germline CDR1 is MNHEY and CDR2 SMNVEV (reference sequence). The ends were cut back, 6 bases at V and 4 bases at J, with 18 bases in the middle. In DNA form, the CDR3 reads TGTGCCAGCAGAGCCATTATGGTCTGGGGCACTGAAGCTTTCTTT. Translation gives CASRAIMVWGTEAFF.

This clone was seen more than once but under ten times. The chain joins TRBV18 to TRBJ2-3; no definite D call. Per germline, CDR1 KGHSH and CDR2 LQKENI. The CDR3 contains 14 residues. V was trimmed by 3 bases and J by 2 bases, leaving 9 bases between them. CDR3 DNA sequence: TGTGCCAGCTCACCTCCGACGAACACAGATACGCAGTATTTT. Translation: CASSPPTNTDTQYF.

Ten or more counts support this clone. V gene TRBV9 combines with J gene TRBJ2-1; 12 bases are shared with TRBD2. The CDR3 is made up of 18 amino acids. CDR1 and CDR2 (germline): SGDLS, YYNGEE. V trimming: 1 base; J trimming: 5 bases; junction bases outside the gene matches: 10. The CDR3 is CASSVSPSGRGSDNEQFF. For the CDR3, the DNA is TGTGCCAGCAGCGTATCCCCTAGCGGGAGGGGCTCGGACAATGAGCAGTTCTTC.

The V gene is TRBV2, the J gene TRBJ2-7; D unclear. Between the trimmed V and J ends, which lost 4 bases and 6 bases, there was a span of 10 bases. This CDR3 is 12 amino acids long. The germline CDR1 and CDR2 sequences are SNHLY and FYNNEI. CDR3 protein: CASSAELVEQYF. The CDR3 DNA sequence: TGTGCCAGCAGTGCTGAGTTGGTCGAGCAGTACTTC.

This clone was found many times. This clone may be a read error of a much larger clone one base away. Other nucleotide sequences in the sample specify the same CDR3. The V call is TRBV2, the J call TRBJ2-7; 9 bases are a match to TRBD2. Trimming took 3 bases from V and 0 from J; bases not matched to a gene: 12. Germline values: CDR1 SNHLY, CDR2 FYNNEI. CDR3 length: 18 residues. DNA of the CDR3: TGTGCCAGCAGTGAGTTCTGGCTAGCGGGAAAGGACTCCTACGAGCAGTACTTC. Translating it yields CASSEFWLAGKDSYEQYF.

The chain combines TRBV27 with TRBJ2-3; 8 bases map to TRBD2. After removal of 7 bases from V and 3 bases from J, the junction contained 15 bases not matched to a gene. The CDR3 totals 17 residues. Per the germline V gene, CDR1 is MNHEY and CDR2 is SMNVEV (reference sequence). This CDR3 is CASTFVLTSEKTDTQYF. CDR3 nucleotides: TGTGCCAGCACTTTTGTCCTGACTAGCGAGAAGACAGATACGCAGTATTTT.

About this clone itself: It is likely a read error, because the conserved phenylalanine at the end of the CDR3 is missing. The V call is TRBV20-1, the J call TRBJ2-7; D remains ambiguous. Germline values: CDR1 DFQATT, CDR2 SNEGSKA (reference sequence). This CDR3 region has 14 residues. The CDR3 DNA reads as TGCAGGGCTAGTTTCAGTCCCAACCAGGACGAGCAGTACCTC. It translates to CRASFSPNQDEQYL.